This TCR beta chain derives from a study of neurological immune-mediated disorders (dated by TCRdb to between 2018 and 2021). The study in broad terms: The study compared peripheral blood TCR-beta repertoires of HTLV-I-associated myelopathy (HAM/TSP) patients, multiple sclerosis patients and healthy controls using UMI-based sequencing. The cohort included about 66 subjects: approximately 14 with HAM/TSP, approximately 34 with multiple sclerosis, and around 20 healthy controls. Alongside PBMC samples, the set of some 97 TCR-beta libraries contained longitudinal samples, technical triplicates, and paired CD4+ and CD8+ T-cell subsets that had been sorted.

cDNA synthesis used template-switch 5'RACE with a primer carrying a 10-nucleotide random unique molecular identifier tagging each TCR transcript. Every sequencing run yielded over 170 million TCR-beta sequences covering 15-18 subjects. The RNeasy kit was used for extraction of total RNA. The KAPA Real-time Library Amplification kit was used to amplify TCR-beta VDJ regions with primers targeting the TCR constant region and the 5'RACE anchor. A first PCR added sample indexes and Illumina adaptors, after which a second PCR increased the library yield. After purification with Ampure beads, the TCR product of roughly 650 bp was size-selected on a 2% E-gel SizeSelection system. Before pooling, libraries had their quality checked on a Bioanalyzer, their concentration measured with Qubit, and their quantity determined with the Kapa Library Quantification kit. An Illumina HiSeq 2500 was used to sequence the libraries paired-end at 2 x 150 bp. To increase sequence diversity, about 23-30% phiX was spiked into each library pool. Per the authors' processing: The UMI-based MiGEC pipeline processed quality-filtered reads and removed over 75% of raw TCR sequences during error correction. VDJ genes were aligned to IMGT germline references, and each clonotype was defined by a unique CDR3 amino acid sequence together with V-J genes. Clonal expansion, Shannon diversity, and CDR3 relatedness (CalcPairwiseDistances, ClusterSamples) were evaluated with VDJtools, and phylogenetic trees were built with CLCbio workbench. Clones with at least 8 unique UMIs were defined as expanded, with this threshold being based on coefficient-of-variation modelling across technical triplicates. Clones were called with MiXCR by TCRdb after fastp trimmed the public reads at Q25, and only in-frame beta chains were retained. Each CDR3 protein gets just one entry, which takes the most common genes and DNA from the rows behind it. These V and J calls rely on TCRdb rather than the paper's analysis. The sample data list around 14,000 distinct CDR3 sequences, and less than 11% of these were observed just once. The ten largest account for around 23% of the sample.

The paper as a whole reports these results and caveats: TCR clonal expansion was highest in HAM/TSP patients and lowest in MS patients, with MS patients falling below even healthy controls. No identical CDR3 amino acid sequences were shared among expanded clones across subjects, suggesting private TCR-beta repertoires in all groups.

From the cysteine through the phenylalanine, the CDR3 covers 16 amino acids. Of the read, only the CDR3 DNA is kept; its 48 bases are in frame from base 1. CDR1 and CDR2 are drawn from the germline V gene (reference sequence): SGHKS, YYEKEE. V was cut back by 0 bases and J by 5 bases, leaving a gap of 15 bases between them. Healthy controls were blood bank volunteers in Maryland, USA. Libraries from unsorted PBMCs were made from 2 million PBMCs kept in RNAlater at -80 degrees C until RNA extraction. Peripheral blood was subjected to Ficoll-Hypaque density gradient centrifugation to isolate PBMCs, which were then cryopreserved in liquid nitrogen. Notes on this clonotype: The target of this receptor is not known. No per-base quality is available; no much larger clone lies one base away.

The sample taken for sequencing was PBMCs. The sequence came from a woman between 40 and 50 years old in good health. The V and J segments used are TRBV5-5 and TRBJ1-5, with no confident D gene call. The sequenced DNA is TGTGCCAGCAGCTTGGCGGTGGTCGGAAGGGATCAGCCCCAGCATTTT. It is translated as CASSLAVVGRDQPQHF.